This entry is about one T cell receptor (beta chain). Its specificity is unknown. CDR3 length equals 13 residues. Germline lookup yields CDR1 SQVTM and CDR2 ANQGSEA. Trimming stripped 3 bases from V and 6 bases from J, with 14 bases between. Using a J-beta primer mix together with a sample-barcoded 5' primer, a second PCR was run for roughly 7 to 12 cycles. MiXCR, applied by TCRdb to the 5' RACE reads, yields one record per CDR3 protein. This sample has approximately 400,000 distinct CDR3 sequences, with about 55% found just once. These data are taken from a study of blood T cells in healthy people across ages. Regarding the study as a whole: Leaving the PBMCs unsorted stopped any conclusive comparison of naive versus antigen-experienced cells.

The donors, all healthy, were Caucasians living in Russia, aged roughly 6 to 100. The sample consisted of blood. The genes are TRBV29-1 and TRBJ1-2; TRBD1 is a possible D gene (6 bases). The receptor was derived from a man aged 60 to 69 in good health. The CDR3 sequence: CSVDRDTTNGYTF. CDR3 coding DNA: TGCAGCGTTGACAGGGACACTACCAATGGCTACACCTTC.